The clone carrying this T cell receptor (beta chain) was recorded only once. For every subset, genomic DNA was evenly distributed across several immunoSEQ plates. Original handling: Filtering was not the same, since immunoSEQ gave junction-only sequences without quality scores. Sequencing used immunoSEQ multiplex PCR; TCRdb keeps in-frame clones, though not all of them. V and J calls and clone size are as listed in that table; D and trimming were resolved from the DNA. This table holds approximately 640,000 clones, about 90% found once. This entry is derived from a study of shared clonotypes between healthy human individuals. Across the study: Per-donor plates numbered three CD4 naive, three CD4 memory, two CD8 naive and one CD8 memory.

The clonotype was recovered from a man in his late teens or twenties in good health. Some clones in this sample may be carry-over from other donors' samples. Sequences were obtained from memory CD8+ T cells from PBMCs. Specified subset: CD45RO+ cells pooled with CCR7-negative TemRA cells.

CDR3 residues: CASSTWTSGGYNEQFF. The CDR3 DNA reads as TGTGCCAGCAGCACCTGGACTAGCGGGGGCTACAATGAGCAGTTCTTC. The chain is built from TRBV9 and TRBJ2-1, with 13 bases lining up with TRBD2. The trim removed 4 bases at V and 3 bases at J, leaving 4 bases unmatched. The CDR3 contains 16 residues. Germline V gene lookup returns CDR1 SGDLS and CDR2 YYNGEE.